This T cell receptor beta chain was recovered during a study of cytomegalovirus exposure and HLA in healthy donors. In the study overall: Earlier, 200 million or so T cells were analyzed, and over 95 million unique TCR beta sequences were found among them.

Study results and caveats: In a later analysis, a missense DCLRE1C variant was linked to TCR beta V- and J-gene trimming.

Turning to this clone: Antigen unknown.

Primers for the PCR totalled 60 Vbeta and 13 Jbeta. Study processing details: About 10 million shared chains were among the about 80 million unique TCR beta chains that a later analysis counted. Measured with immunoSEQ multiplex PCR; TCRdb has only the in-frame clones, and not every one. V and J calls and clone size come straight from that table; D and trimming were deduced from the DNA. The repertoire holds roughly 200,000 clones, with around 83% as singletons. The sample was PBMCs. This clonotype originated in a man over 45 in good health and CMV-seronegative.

CDR3 loop: CSVRQGVTTSGAKNIQYF. For the CDR3, the DNA is TGCAGCGTAAGACAGGGTGTAACTACGTCAGGGGCCAAAAACATTCAGTACTTC. The chain recombines TRBV29-1 with TRBJ2-4, with 7 bases fitting TRBD1. This CDR3 has 18 residues. Germline V gives CDR1 SQVTM, CDR2 ANQGSEA. After removal of 6 bases from V and 1 base from J, the junction contained 18 bases not matched to a gene.